A single sample gave rise to the 20 T cell receptor beta chains below, sequenced in a study of shared clonotypes between healthy human individuals. Using immunoSEQ multiplex PCR, the repertoire was profiled, and TCRdb retains in-frame clones only, with some absent. The sample carries roughly 500,000 clones, 79% recorded once. Specimen: PBMCs. Every receptor here comes from a middle-aged woman in good health. Some clones in this sample may be carry-over from other donors' samples.

The chain employs TRBV6-4 and TRBJ2-1; 9 nucleotides line up with TRBD1. V was pared by 6 bases and J by 7 bases, with 4 bases of the junction left unmatched. CDR1 and CDR2 (germline): MRHNA, SNTAGT. The CDR3 extends over 13 amino acids. The CDR3 here is CASRGTGRNEQFF. The CDR3 coding sequence is TGTGCCAGCAGGGGGACAGGGAGAAATGAGCAGTTCTTC.

In its sample, this clone was seen a few times. In DNA, the CDR3 is TGTGCCAGTAGTATTGCCACAGGGGGTGGACAGCCCCAGCATTTT. This gives the protein CASSIATGGGQPQHF. The chain links TRBV19 to TRBJ1-5; 8 bases are a match to TRBD1. CDR3 length equals 15 residues. Germline CDR1 reads LNHDA; CDR2 reads SQIVND (reference sequence). The ends lost 3 bases at V and 7 bases at J; junction bases unmatched: 8. The whole variable domain, remainder taken from reference TRBV19 and TRBJ1-5, is DGGITQSPKYLFRKEGQNVTLSCEQNLNHDAMYWYRQDPGQGLRLIYYSQIVNDFQKGDIAEGYSVSREKKESFPLTVTSAQKNPTAFYLCASSIATGGGQPQHFGDGTRLSIL.

V gene TRBV7-9 combines with J gene TRBJ2-1; 14 positions match TRBD2. V shed 2 bases and J 9 bases; nucleotides not matched to a gene: 6. CDR3 length: 16 residues. The germline V gene encodes CDR1 SEHNR and CDR2 FQNEAQ (reference sequence). The CDR3 DNA is TGTGCCAGCAGCTTACCCGGGACTAGCGGGAGCGGTGAGCAGTTCTTC. Protein: CASSLPGTSGSGEQFF.

The J gene is TRBJ2-7, the V gene TRBV28; TRBD2 might be the D (5 bases). V gave up 2 bases and J gave up 0 bases, with 11 bases separating them. The V gene's germline CDR1 is MDHEN and CDR2 SYDVKM. CDR3 length: 15 amino acids. DNA of the CDR3: TGTGCCAGCAGTTTAGTGGGCGGAGGCTCCTACGAGCAGTACTTC. It specifies CASSLVGGGSYEQYF.

J is TRBJ1-4 and V is TRBV10-1; D gene unclear. The germline V gene has CDR1 WNHNN and CDR2 SYGVQD (reference sequence). The CDR3 loop spans 13 amino acids. Trimming took 3 bases from V and 7 from J, leaving 9 bases between them. CDR3 amino acids: CASSEAEGEKLFF. CDR3 sequence (DNA): TGCGCCAGCAGTGAAGCCGAAGGTGAAAAACTGTTTTTT.

This chain connects TRBV4-2 to TRBJ2-5; TRBD2 agrees at 9 bases. The J call is in doubt because the DNA end fits TRBJ2-7 better. Looked up from germline, CDR1 is LGHNA and CDR2 is YNFKEQ. The CDR3 sequence is 16 residues long. CDR3 protein: CASSQDQAGGLYEQYF. CDR3 bases: TGTGCCAGCAGCCAAGATCAGGCGGGAGGGCTGTACGAGCAGTACTTC.

This clone was seen only a few times. The rearrangement joins TRBV5-5 to TRBJ2-3; TRBD2 agrees at 13 bases. Germline values: CDR1 SGHKS, CDR2 YYEKEE (reference sequence). The V gene end was trimmed by 5 bases and the J gene end by 3 bases; junction bases not matched to a gene: 9. The CDR3 sequence is 17 residues long. CDR3 sequence: CASSHTSGRAGTDTQYF. Written as DNA, the CDR3 is TGTGCCAGCAGTCACACTAGCGGGAGGGCCGGTACAGATACGCAGTATTTT.

The rearrangement joins TRBV7-2 to TRBJ1-5; no firm D call. The germline gives CDR1 SGHTA, CDR2 FQGNSA. This CDR3 has 13 residues. V lost 1 base and J lost 6, with 7 bases in between. The CDR3 nucleotides are TGTGCCAGCAGCTTAGGTTGGGGTCAGCCCCAGCATTTT. It is translated as CASSLGWGQPQHF.

A note on this clone: The same CDR3 arises from other DNA sequences in this sample as well. V is TRBV30 and J is TRBJ2-3; D gene unclear. The CDR3 is made up of 14 amino acids. Germline loops: CDR1 GTSNPN, CDR2 SVGIG (reference sequence). The V end lost 2 bases, the J end lost 0 bases, and 9 bases lay between the germline ends. The DNA of the CDR3 is TGTGCCTGGAGTATAGGGCAGAGCACAGATACGCAGTATTTT. Encoded protein: CAWSIGQSTDTQYF.

The rearrangement links TRBV27 to TRBJ2-1; 9 positions match TRBD2. From germline, CDR1 is MNHEY and CDR2 SMNVEV (reference sequence). The V segment lost 1 base and the J segment 4 bases; nucleotides outside the gene matches: 8. The CDR3 has 17 amino acids. The CDR3 reads CASSLLGLAGSYNEQFF. The DNA for the CDR3 is TGTGCCAGCAGTTTATTGGGGCTAGCGGGGTCTTACAATGAGCAGTTCTTC.

The chain recombines TRBV6-6 with TRBJ2-7; D is undetermined. From germline, CDR1 is MNHNY and CDR2 SVGAGI (reference sequence). CDR3 length: 14 amino acids. Trimming cost V 6 bases and J 4 bases, with 16 bases left between them. CDR3 sequence (DNA): TGTGCCAGCAGCCCCACCCTCCCCGGGTACGAGCAGTACTTC. It specifies CASSPTLPGYEQYF.

V is TRBV5-1 and J is TRBJ2-3; 7 nucleotides match TRBD2. CDR3 length: 15 residues. Germline CDR1 SGHRS, CDR2 YFSETQ. The V segment lost 3 bases and the J segment 3 bases; nucleotides outside the gene matches: 7. The CDR3 is CASSSYLAVTDTQYF. Written as DNA, the CDR3 is TGCGCCAGCAGCTCTTACCTAGCGGTTACAGATACGCAGTATTTT.

This clone was counted a few times. The CDR3 DNA follows: TGTGCCAGCAGTTTTCCGGGAAATAGCAATCAGCCCCAGCATTTT. It encodes CASSFPGNSNQPQHF. This chain uses TRBV28 with TRBJ1-5; D gene unclear. The germline V gene encodes CDR1 MDHEN and CDR2 SYDVKM. This CDR3 is 15 amino acids long. V was clipped by 3 bases and J by 0 bases, with 9 bases between them.

This sequence joins TRBV4-3 and TRBJ2-2; TRBD2 is a possible D gene (5 bases). Per the germline V gene, CDR1 is LGHNA and CDR2 is YSLEER. V was trimmed by 4 bases and J by 0 bases, leaving 12 bases between them. The CDR3 runs 16 residues. CDR3 nucleotide sequence: TGCGCCAGCAGCCCCGGACTGCTTGCGAACACCGGGGAGCTGTTTTTT. Translation gives CASSPGLLANTGELFF.

Written as DNA, the CDR3 is TGTGCCAGCAGCCAGGGACTAGCGGGGCCCTACGAGCAGTACTTC. Its translation is CASSQGLAGPYEQYF. The chain employs TRBV7-2 and TRBJ2-7; TRBD2 matches at 13 bases. The CDR3 loop spans 15 amino acids. Germline loops: CDR1 SGHTA, CDR2 FQGNSA. V gave up 5 bases and J gave up 2 bases; unmatched junction bases: 3.

A single count supports this clone. CDR3 loop: CASRTSGSSGEQFF. The CDR3 nucleotides read TGTGCCAGCCGGACTAGCGGGAGTTCGGGTGAGCAGTTCTTC. V and J are TRBV7-3 and TRBJ2-1, with TRBD2 identical over 13 bases. J lost 9 bases, V lost 8 bases, and 7 bases had no gene match. The CDR3 consists of 14 residues. Germline CDR1 reads SGHTA; CDR2 reads FQGTGA.

The genes are TRBV7-9 and TRBJ1-2; D uncertain. V shed 3 bases and J shed 8 bases, with 10 bases lying between them. CDR3 size: 12 residues. Germline V gives CDR1 SEHNR, CDR2 FQNEAQ (reference sequence). The CDR3 DNA reads TGTGCCAGCAGCTTTGACGTGGGCGGCTACACCTTC. It is translated as CASSFDVGGYTF.

The chain links TRBV4-1 to TRBJ1-2; the D gene is possibly TRBD1 (5 bases). In germline, CDR1 is MGHRA, CDR2 YSYEKL. Trimming stripped 3 bases from V and 1 base from J, with 15 bases between. The CDR3 is 16 amino acids. The CDR3 here is CASSHPAGDSNYGYTF. The CDR3 DNA sequence: TGCGCCAGCAGCCACCCCGCGGGCGACAGTAACTATGGCTACACCTTC.

With respect to this clone: The same CDR3 can be traced to other DNA sequences in this sample. The chain joins TRBV7-8 to TRBJ2-7, with 8 bases fitting TRBD1. From germline, CDR1 is SGHVS and CDR2 FQNEAQ. The length of the CDR3 is 14 residues. The V and J ends lost 3 bases and 4 bases, in that order; junction bases with no gene match: 5. CDR3 in amino acids: CASSLGTGIYEQYF. The CDR3 DNA is TGTGCCAGCAGCTTGGGGACAGGAATTTACGAGCAGTACTTC.

The chain has TRBV7-9 and TRBJ2-3; 7 bases agree with TRBD2. J gave up 0 bases and V 4 bases, and 4 bases lay outside the gene matches. CDR3 size: 15 residues. The germline V gene encodes CDR1 SEHNR and CDR2 FQNEAQ (reference sequence). The chain's CDR3 is CASSSGLSSTDTQYF. Written as DNA, the CDR3 is TGTGCCAGCAGCTCGGGACTATCCAGCACAGATACGCAGTATTTT.